This entry is about one TCR beta chain. These data come from a study of blood T cell repertoires in COVID-19. Study-level background: PBMCs, B-cell-depleted T cells, or T cells were the source of the cDNA or gDNA that made up the material.

Original handling: Reference gene primer amplification yielded estimated nucleated cell counts. Sequencing was performed with immunoSEQ multiplex PCR; in TCRdb, only in-frame clones are kept and a portion is missing. The V and J calls and the clone size are those of that table, but D and trimming were determined from the DNA. Here the sample spans 300,000 to 400,000 clones, about 89% being singletons. Enrollment of patients from Seattle took place during active infection, with longitudinal follow-up. V lost 0 bases, J lost 0 bases, and 9 bases lay in between. This CDR3 has 16 amino acids. Germline V gene lookup returns CDR1 LGHNA and CDR2 YNFKEQ.

The sample taken for sequencing was peripheral blood. The chain employs TRBV4-2 and TRBJ2-1, with no clear D. This sequence originates from a woman aged 60-75 years with COVID-19, enrolled during active disease. As DNA, the CDR3 is TGTGCCAGCAGCCAAGATAGAAGTAGCTCCTACAATGAGCAGTTCTTC. Residues: CASSQDRSSSYNEQFF.